This T cell receptor beta chain appears in the sequencing data of a study of blood T cell repertoires in COVID-19. Measured with immunoSEQ multiplex PCR; TCRdb has only the in-frame clones, and not every one. The table shows roughly 100,000 clones, with approximately 89% occurring only once. This clonotype was sampled from a human donor in a cohort sampled during active COVID-19. The source material was peripheral blood.

Here the CDR3 reads CASSLWEQGTPFNEQFF. The CDR3 nucleotides are TGTGCCAGCAGTTTATGGGAACAGGGTACCCCTTTCAATGAGCAGTTCTTC. The chain joins TRBV27 to TRBJ2-1; TRBD1 is a possible D gene (6 bases). The CDR3 length is 17 residues. From germline, CDR1 is MNHEY and CDR2 SMNVEV (reference sequence). V lost 1 base, J lost 6 bases, and 19 bases lay in between.